The TCR beta chain described here comes from a study of blood T cell repertoires in COVID-19 (dated by TCRdb to about 2020). Regarding the study in general: Samples from collaborators originated in the United States, Italy and Spain and spanned both the acute and convalescent phases of COVID-19. The prospective study material was composed of cDNA or gDNA derived from T cells, B-cell-depleted T cells, or PBMCs. The dataset comprised deeply sampled blood TCRbeta repertoires from subjects exposed to, actively infected with, or recovered from COVID-19. The repertoires were released in a freely available public database meant as a resource for research on the immune response to SARS-CoV-2. Samples came from the ongoing ImmuneRACE study (first 160 participants) plus 1,254 subjects from 6 global collaborators. A de-identified subject ID, COVID-19 status, age in years and sex were almost always included in the sample metadata. Where available, HLA class I and class II types were taken from metadata supplied by the sample provider and were not determined by assay-based typing. Study-wide conclusions, independent of this receptor: Clinical and demographic metadata were provided uncurated, with the amount varying by source and participant.

In the germline V gene, CDR1 corresponds to SGHRS and CDR2 to YFSETQ. The CDR3 holds 16 amino acids from the cysteine to the phenylalanine. Only the CDR3 part of the read is kept: 48 bases, read in frame from the first base. Clipping removes 6 bases from V and 5 bases from J, with 14 as the unmatched junction base count. Comments on this clone: The clone's antigen remains unknown. No much larger clone exists at a distance of one base, and base qualities are not known.

Participants in the prospective study were enrolled through a virtual design, were aged 18 to 89 years, and lived in approximately 25 United States geographic areas. To assign participants to cohorts, the prospective study relied on clinical history that participants themselves reported in a screening survey and a study questionnaire. Exposed participants were defined as having been in contact with someone with a PCR-confirmed or clinician-diagnosed COVID-19 case within 2 weeks of study entry. In the prospective study, whole blood, serum and a nasopharyngeal or oropharyngeal swab were collected from each participant by mobile phlebotomists. Over an approximately 2-month period, participants in the prospective study had the option of providing additional blood draws and questionnaires. Prospective study blood samples were shipped either frozen or at room temperature before DNA extraction. TCRbeta CDR3 regions were amplified from genomic DNA by means of the immunoSEQ Assay, a bias-controlled multiplex PCR. The study's own analysis went as follows. Nucleated cell counts per sample were estimated from amplification of reference gene primers within the assay. To quantify the absolute abundance of each unique TCRbeta CDR3 rearrangement, sequence reads were collapsed and filtered. Productive Simpson clonality was computed per sample as the square root of Simpson's diversity index over productive rearrangements. TCRdb retrieved this table from immuneACCESS and kept in-frame rearrangements only. Not all clones are present; in checked studies, unresolved V genes account for under half, and no reason is known for the remainder. That table is the source of V, J and clone size, and D and trimming were worked out from the DNA. The table for this sample lists roughly 150,000 clones; over 70% of them were counted only once. 5.2% of the sample rests with the top ten.

This TCR was recovered from a man between 65 and 85 years old who had been exposed to COVID-19. The sequenced material came from PBMCs or T cells enriched from blood (not recorded which). Recombination linked TRBV5-1 to TRBJ1-1, with 9 bases aligning to TRBD1. The CDR3 reads CASTPSPGQGETEAFF. The DNA sequence is as follows: TGCGCCAGCACCCCCTCACCGGGACAGGGTGAGACTGAAGCTTTCTTT.